This TCR beta chain was profiled in a study of cytomegalovirus exposure and HLA in healthy donors. Study results and caveats: At a 0.05 false discovery rate, a later analysis found over 15,000 TCR beta sequences to be associated with HLA alleles. Reports described diagnosis of cytomegalovirus status by the classifier as highly specific and sensitive.

PCR used 60 Vbeta primers and 13 Jbeta primers. Method: immunoSEQ multiplex PCR; TCRdb's copy keeps in-frame clones and lacks some. Altogether about 130,000 clones are present, about 76% being singletons, with the ten largest covering 6% to 8%. This clone has just a few counts. The antigen is undetermined. Sequencing was performed on PBMCs. This TCR was recovered from a man aged 35 to 55 in good health and CMV-seropositive.

As DNA, the CDR3 is TGTGCCAGCTCCGGGACTAGGGACACCGGGGAGCTGTTTTTT. It is translated as CASSGTRDTGELFF. J is TRBJ2-2 and V is TRBV18, with 8 bases matching TRBD2. Germline V CDR1 and CDR2: KGHSH, LQKENI. This CDR3 has 14 amino acids. The ends lost 6 bases at V and 3 bases at J; junction bases unmatched: 3.